This T cell receptor (beta chain) was recorded in a study of identical twins. Deletions cut 4 bases from V and 0 bases from J, with 13 bases between. The CDR3 sequence is 17 residues long. CDR1 MDHEN and CDR2 SYDVKM come from the germline V gene. This clonotype was counted many times. Unique molecular identifiers were present on the cDNA, which also gained a universal primer site by template switching. TCRdb passed the 5' RACE reads through MiXCR, listing each CDR3 protein once. The sample has under 450,000 distinct CDR3 sequences, approximately 18% seen once; the top ten hold approximately 12%. Sequencing input: naive T cells sorted from blood. The chain carries TRBV28 and TRBJ2-6; D is unresolved. This TCR was sampled from a man in his fifties or sixties in good health. For the CDR3, the DNA is TGTGCCAGCAGTTCCCTCGACTTGTCCTCTGGGGCCAACGTCCTGACTTTC. Translating it yields CASSSLDLSSGANVLTF. The full variable domain, completed using reference TRBV28 and TRBJ2-6, is DVKVTQSSRYLVKRTGEKVFLECVQDMDHENMFWYRQDPGLGLRLIYFSYDVKMKEKGDIPEGYSVSREKKERFSLILESASTNQTSMYLCASSSLDLSSGANVLTFGAGSRLTVL.